This T cell receptor beta chain was captured by sequencing in a study of high-grade serous ovarian cancer treatment subgroups. Tumor tissue was taken before any definitive surgery or chemotherapy was given. Study outcomes and limitations: Clonal relatedness tracked neoantigen level, and by trend copy number and mutation load. Different patients shared almost no repertoire; same-patient tumors shared 0.11 to 0.79. CDR1 and CDR2 were left unanalyzed; analyses focused on CDR3.

This clone was seen only a few times. Its antigen is not identified. Trimming cost V 0 bases and J 6 bases, with 8 bases left between them. CDR1 SGHTA and CDR2 FQGNSA come from the germline V gene. The CDR3 is made up of 13 amino acids. Clones were sequenced by immunoSEQ multiplex PCR, and TCRdb holds only the in-frame ones, with some missing. The repertoire includes about 12,000 clones, approximately 88% of them detected once, and under 3% sits in the top ten. The rearrangement uses TRBV7-2 and TRBJ1-2; TRBD1 might be the D (5 bases). Specimen: tumor tissue. This TCR was recovered from a human donor with high-grade serous ovarian cancer. CDR3 sequence reads: CASSLAGANGYTF. CDR3 DNA sequence: TGTGCCAGCAGCTTAGCCGGGGCGAATGGCTACACCTTC.